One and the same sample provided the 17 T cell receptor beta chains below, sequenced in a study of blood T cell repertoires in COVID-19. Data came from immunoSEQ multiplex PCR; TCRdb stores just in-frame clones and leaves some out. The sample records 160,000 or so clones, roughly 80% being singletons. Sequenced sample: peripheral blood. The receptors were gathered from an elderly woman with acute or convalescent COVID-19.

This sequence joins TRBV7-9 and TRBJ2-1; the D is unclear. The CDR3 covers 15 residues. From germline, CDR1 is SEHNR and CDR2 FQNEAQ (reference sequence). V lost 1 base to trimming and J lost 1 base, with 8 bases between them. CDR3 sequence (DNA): TGTGCCAGCAGCTTAGTGTCCTTTTCCTACAATGAGCAGTTCTTC. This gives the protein CASSLVSFSYNEQFF.

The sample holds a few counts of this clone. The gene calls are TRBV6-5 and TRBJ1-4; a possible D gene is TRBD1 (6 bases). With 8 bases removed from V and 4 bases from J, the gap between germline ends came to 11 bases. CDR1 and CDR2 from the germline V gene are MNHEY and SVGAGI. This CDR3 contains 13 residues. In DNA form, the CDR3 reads TGTGCCAGCGCCAGGACAGTTAATGAAAAACTGTTTTTT. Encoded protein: CASARTVNEKLFF.

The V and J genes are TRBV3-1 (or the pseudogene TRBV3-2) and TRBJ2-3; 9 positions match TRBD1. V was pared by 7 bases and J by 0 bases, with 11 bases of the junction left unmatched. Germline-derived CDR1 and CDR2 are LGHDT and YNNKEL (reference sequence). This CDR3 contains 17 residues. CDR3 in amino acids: CASKDRTGAASTDTQYF. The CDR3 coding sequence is TGTGCCAGCAAGGACCGGACAGGGGCGGCGAGCACAGATACGCAGTATTTT.

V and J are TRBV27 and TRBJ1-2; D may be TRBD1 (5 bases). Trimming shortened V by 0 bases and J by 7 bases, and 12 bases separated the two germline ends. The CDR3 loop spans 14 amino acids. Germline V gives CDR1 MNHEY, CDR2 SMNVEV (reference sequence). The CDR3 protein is CASSLSWGVGGYTF. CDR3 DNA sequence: TGTGCCAGCAGTTTATCGTGGGGGGTAGGTGGCTACACCTTC.

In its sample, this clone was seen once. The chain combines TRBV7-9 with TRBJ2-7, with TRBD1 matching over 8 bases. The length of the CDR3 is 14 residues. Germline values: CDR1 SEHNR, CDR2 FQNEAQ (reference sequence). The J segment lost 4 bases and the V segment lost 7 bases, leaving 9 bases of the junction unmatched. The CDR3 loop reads CASTRGQGQYEQYF. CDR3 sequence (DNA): TGTGCCAGCACCAGAGGACAGGGACAGTACGAGCAGTACTTC.

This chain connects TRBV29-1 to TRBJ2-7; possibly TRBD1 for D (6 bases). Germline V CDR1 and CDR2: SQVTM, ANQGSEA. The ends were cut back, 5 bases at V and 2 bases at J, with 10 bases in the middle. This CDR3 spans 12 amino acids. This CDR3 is CSVRRGPYEQYF. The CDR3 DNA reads TGCAGCGTTCGCAGGGGTCCCTACGAGCAGTACTTC.

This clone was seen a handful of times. CDR3: CASSWRGLSLNQPQHF. The CDR3 DNA follows: TGTGCCAGTAGCTGGAGGGGTTTGTCCCTCAATCAGCCCCAGCATTTT. The rearrangement links TRBV19 to TRBJ1-5, with TRBD1 as a possible D gene (5 bases). Per germline, CDR1 LNHDA and CDR2 SQIVND (reference sequence). There are 16 residues in the CDR3. Trimming left V 6 bases short and J 3 bases short, with 18 bases between.

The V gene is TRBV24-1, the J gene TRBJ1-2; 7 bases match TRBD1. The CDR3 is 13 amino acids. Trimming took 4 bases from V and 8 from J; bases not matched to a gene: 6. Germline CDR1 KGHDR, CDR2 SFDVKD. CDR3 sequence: CATSDRTGIGYTF. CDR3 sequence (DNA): TGTGCCACCAGTGACCGGACAGGTATCGGCTACACCTTC.

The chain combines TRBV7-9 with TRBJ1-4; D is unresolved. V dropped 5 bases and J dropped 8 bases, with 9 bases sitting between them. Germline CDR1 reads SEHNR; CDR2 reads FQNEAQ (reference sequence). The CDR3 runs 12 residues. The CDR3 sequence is CASSPQVEKLFF. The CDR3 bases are TGTGCCAGCAGCCCGCAGGTGGAAAAACTGTTTTTT. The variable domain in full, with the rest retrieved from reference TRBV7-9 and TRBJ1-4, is DTGVSQNPRHKITKRGQNVTFRCDPISEHNRLYWYRQTLGQGPEFLTYFQNEAQLEKSRLLSDRFSAERPKGSFSTLEIQRTEQGDSAMYLCASSPQVEKLFFGSGTQLSVL.

The CDR3 loop reads CASSFAGGRTEAFF. Here the CDR3 DNA reads TGTGCCAGCAGCTTCGCAGGGGGACGTACTGAAGCTTTCTTT. The chain has TRBV11-3 and TRBJ1-1; 7 nucleotides line up with TRBD1. The V and J ends lost 3 bases and 5 bases, in that order; junction bases with no gene match: 6. The germline gives CDR1 SGHNT, CDR2 YENEEA. The CDR3 has 14 residues.

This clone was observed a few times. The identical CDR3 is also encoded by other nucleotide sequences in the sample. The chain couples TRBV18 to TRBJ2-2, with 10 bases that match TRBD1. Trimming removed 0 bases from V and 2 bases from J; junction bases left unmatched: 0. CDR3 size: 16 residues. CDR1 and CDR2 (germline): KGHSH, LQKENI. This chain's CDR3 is CASSPPTGGNTGELFF. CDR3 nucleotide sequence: TGTGCCAGCTCACCACCGACAGGGGGCAACACCGGGGAGCTGTTTTTT.

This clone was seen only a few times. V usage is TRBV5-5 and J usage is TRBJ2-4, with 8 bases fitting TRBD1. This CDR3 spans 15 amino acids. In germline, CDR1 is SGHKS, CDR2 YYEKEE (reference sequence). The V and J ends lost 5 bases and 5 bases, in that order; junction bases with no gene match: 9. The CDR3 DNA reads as TGTGCCAGCAGTTCTGGACAGGGCAGGCAAAACATTCAGTACTTC. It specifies CASSSGQGRQNIQYF.

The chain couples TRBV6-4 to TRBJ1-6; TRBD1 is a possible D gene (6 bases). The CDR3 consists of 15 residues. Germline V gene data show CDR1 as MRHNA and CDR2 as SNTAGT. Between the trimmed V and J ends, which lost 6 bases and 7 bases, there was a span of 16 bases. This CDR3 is CASRADDRSNSPLHF. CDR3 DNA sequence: TGTGCCAGCAGAGCCGACGACAGGTCCAATTCACCCCTCCACTTT.

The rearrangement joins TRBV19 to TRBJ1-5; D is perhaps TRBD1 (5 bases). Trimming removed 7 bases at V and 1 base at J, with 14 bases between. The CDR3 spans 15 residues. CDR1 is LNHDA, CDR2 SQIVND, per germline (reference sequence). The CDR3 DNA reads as TGTGCCAGTACCTCGAAAGGGGTAAGCAATCAGCCCCAGCATTTT. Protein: CASTSKGVSNQPQHF.

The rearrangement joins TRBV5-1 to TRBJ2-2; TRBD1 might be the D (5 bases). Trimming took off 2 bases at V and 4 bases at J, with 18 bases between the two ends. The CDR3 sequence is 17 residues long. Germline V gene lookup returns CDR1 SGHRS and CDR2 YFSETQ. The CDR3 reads CASSFRGGAKVTGELFF. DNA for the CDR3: TGCGCCAGCAGCTTTAGGGGTGGGGCCAAAGTCACCGGGGAGCTGTTTTTT.

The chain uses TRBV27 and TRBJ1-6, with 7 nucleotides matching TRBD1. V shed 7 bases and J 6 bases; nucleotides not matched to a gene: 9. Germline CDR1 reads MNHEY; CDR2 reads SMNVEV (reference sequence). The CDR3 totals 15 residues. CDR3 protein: CASIALGQTNSPLHF. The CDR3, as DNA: TGTGCCAGCATCGCGTTGGGACAGACTAATTCACCCCTCCACTTT.

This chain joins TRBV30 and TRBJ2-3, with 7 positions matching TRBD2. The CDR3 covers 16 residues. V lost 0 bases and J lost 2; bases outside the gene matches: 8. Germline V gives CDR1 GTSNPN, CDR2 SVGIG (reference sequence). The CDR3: CAWSVGTIRLTDTQYF. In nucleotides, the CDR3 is TGTGCCTGGAGTGTAGGGACTATTCGCCTCACAGATACGCAGTATTTT.